A selection of T cell receptor beta chains follows, all from one sample in a study of cytomegalovirus exposure and HLA in healthy donors. Generated by immunoSEQ multiplex PCR, the TCRdb table keeps only in-frame clones and is missing some. This sample carries around 140,000 clones, about 80% of them seen once, and the ten largest clones take roughly 10%. Source material: PBMCs. Receptors were obtained from an older woman in good health and CMV-seropositive. Both conserved end residues are part of each CDR3. Each record gives: V gene, clone size, D gene, J gene, CDR3 DNA, CDR3 protein. A D gene is named only where the DNA matches it firmly. The size of a clone is reported for some rows only, either as once, few or many, or as a class for expanded clones.

>TRBV21-1|-|-|TRBJ2-1
TGTGCCAGCAGCAAAGGGGGAAGCACTAGCGGGCACAATGAGCAGTTCTTC
CASSKGGSTSGHNEQFF
>TRBV27|-|TRBD1|TRBJ1-5
TGTGCCAGCAGTTTAAAACCCGGGACAGATCAGCCCCAGCATTTT
CASSLKPGTDQPQHF
>TRBV4-3|-|-|TRBJ2-7
TGCGCCAGCAGCCAAAGGTTGGGGGCTCAGTGGGAGCAGTACTTC
CASSQRLGAQWEQYF
>TRBV28|-|-|TRBJ1-2
TGTGCCAGCAGCCGGGGAGACTATGGCTACACCTTC
CASSRGDYGYTF
>TRBV2|few|-|TRBJ2-5
TGTGCCAGCAGTGCGGAAGAGACCCAGTACTTC
CASSAEETQYF
>TRBV11-2|-|TRBD1|TRBJ2-7
TGTGCCAGCAGCTTAGGGGCAGGGGGCGGCGAGCAGTACTTC
CASSLGAGGGEQYF
>TRBV6-5|-|-|TRBJ1-2
TGTGCCAGCAGTCGGGACTCTAACTATGGCTACACCTTC
CASSRDSNYGYTF
>TRBV29-1|-|TRBD1|TRBJ1-1
TGCAGCACCGGACAGGGTTTAGGGGGCACTGAAGCTTTCTTT
CSTGQGLGGTEAFF
>TRBV7-8|-|TRBD1|TRBJ2-7
TGTGCCAGCAGCCCCACATATTCCGGGACAGGGAGATACGAGCAGTACTTC
CASSPTYSGTGRYEQYF
>TRBV4-3|-|-|TRBJ2-7
TGCGCCAGCACCCAGCCGGGGACTCATTCCTACGAGCAGTACTTC
CASTQPGTHSYEQYF
>TRBV30|-|TRBD1|TRBJ2-1
TGTGCCTGGAGTTTCGGACAGGGGGCAAATGAGCAGTTCTTC
CAWSFGQGANEQFF
>TRBV9|-|-|TRBJ2-1
TGTGCCAGCAGCCCCCAAGGGGGTGAGCAGTTCTTC
CASSPQGGEQFF
>TRBV5-4|-|TRBD1|TRBJ2-1
TGTGCCAGCAGCTTGCCGGGACAGGGGTCCTTGGAGCAGTTCTTC
CASSLPGQGSLEQFF
>TRBV9|-|-|TRBJ1-2
TGTGCCAGCAGCCTCACTTCGGACTCCGCCTATGGCTACACCTTC
CASSLTSDSAYGYTF
>TRBV4-2|-|TRBD2|TRBJ2-5
TGTGCCAGCAGCCAAGTTCAAGCGGGAGGATCAGAGACCCAGTACTTC
CASSQVQAGGSETQYF
>TRBV29-1|-|-|TRBJ2-3
TGCAGTACCAACGGGGGTAGAGGGGCAGATACGCAGTATTTT
CSTNGGRGADTQYF
>TRBV5-4|-|-|TRBJ2-7
TGTGCCAGCAGCCCGAGCCCCGAAGCCGCCTACGAGCAGTACTTC
CASSPSPEAAYEQYF
>TRBV29-1|once|TRBD1|TRBJ1-2
TGCAGCGTTCTACAGGGGGCAAACTATGGCTACACCTTC
CSVLQGANYGYTF
>TRBV6-1|-|TRBD2|TRBJ2-5
TGTGCCACCAGGTGGGAGGGATGGGTGCAGTACTTC
CATRWEGWVQYF
>TRBV4-3|-|TRBD2|TRBJ2-7
TGCGCCAGCAGCCAAGGGGTTAGCGGGAGCTCCTACGAGCAGTACTTC
CASSQGVSGSSYEQYF
>TRBV10-3|-|-|TRBJ2-7
TGTGCCATCAGTGAGTACAGCTTCGAGCAGTACTTC
CAISEYSFEQYF
>TRBV28|few|-|TRBJ2-5
TGTGCCAGCAGCCTAAATGGAGAGACCCAGTACTTC
CASSLNGETQYF
>TRBV11-2|-|TRBD2|TRBJ2-7
TGTGCCAGCAGCTCTGGACTAGCCTACGAGCAGTACTTC
CASSSGLAYEQYF
>TRBV6-4|-|-|TRBJ2-3
TGTGCCAGCAGCGGGGAGGAGACAGATACGCAGTATTTT
CASSGEETDTQYF
>TRBV18|-|-|TRBJ1-1
TGTGCCAGCTCACCACAAGCGAACACTGAAGCTTTCTTT
CASSPQANTEAFF
>TRBV18|-|-|TRBJ1-1
TGTGCCAGCTCACCACCGAGGGCGGCCACTGAAGCTTTCTTT
CASSPPRAATEAFF
>TRBV28|-|-|TRBJ1-4
TGTGCCAGCAGTCCTGGGGGGTCTGAGGTGGTGGGAAAACTGTTTTTT
CASSPGGSEVVGKLFF
>TRBV5-5|few|-|TRBJ2-1
TGTGCCAGCAGCTTGGAGGTAGCGTTTTACAATGAGCAGTTCTTC
CASSLEVAFYNEQFF
>TRBV27|-|-|TRBJ1-1
TGTGCCAGCAGTCCTCCAAACCGAGGGACTGAAGCTTTCTTT
CASSPPNRGTEAFF
>TRBV7-2|-|-|TRBJ2-5
TGTGCCAGCAGCTTACAGGGGTTAAAAGAGACCCAGTACTTC
CASSLQGLKETQYF
>TRBV2|-|TRBD2|TRBJ2-7
TGTGCCAACGAGGGGGTTACTAGCGGGGTCCGCTACGAGCAGTACTTC
CANEGVTSGVRYEQYF
>TRBV11-3|-|TRBD2|TRBJ2-3
TGTGCCAGCAGCCTAAGACTAGCGGGGGGCTTCACAGATACGCAGTATTTT
CASSLRLAGGFTDTQYF
>TRBV5-1|-|TRBD2|TRBJ2-1
TGCGCCAGCAGCCTCGTCGTGACTAGCGGGAGTATCAATGAGCAGTTCTTC
CASSLVVTSGSINEQFF
>TRBV29-1|-|TRBD2|TRBJ2-7
TGCAGCGTTGTTGGACTAGCGGGAGCACCCTACGAGCAGTACTTC
CSVVGLAGAPYEQYF
>TRBV7-3|-|TRBD2|TRBJ2-3
TGTGCCAGCAGCCCGGGAGGCGGGAGGGCCAGAAGAGATACGCAGTATTTT
CASSPGGGRARRDTQYF
>TRBV9|-|-|TRBJ2-1
TGTGCCAGCAGCGTAAGGGGGAGAAACAATGAGCAGTTCTTC
CASSVRGRNNEQFF
>TRBV5-5|few|-|TRBJ2-5
TGTGCCAGCAGTTGGACAACCGAGACCCAGTACTTC
CASSWTTETQYF
>TRBV6-1|-|TRBD1|TRBJ1-4
TGTGCCAGCAGTGAAGTGGGACAGAGTGCAACTAATGAAAAACTGTTTTTT
CASSEVGQSATNEKLFF
>TRBV4-2|-|-|TRBJ2-3
TGTGCCAGCAGCCAAAATAGCGGTGATACGCAGTATTTT
CASSQNSGDTQYF
>TRBV4-3|-|-|TRBJ1-1
TGCGCCAGCAGCCAAGAAGGAGGCGGAGTGAACACTGAAGCTTTCTTT
CASSQEGGGVNTEAFF
>TRBV7-6|-|-|TRBJ2-7
TGTGCCAGCAGCCCAGGGCCGCTCTACGAGCAGTACTTC
CASSPGPLYEQYF
>TRBV7-3|-|-|TRBJ2-3
TGTGCCAGCAGCGGCCTATCGGAGGGAGATACGCAGTATTTT
CASSGLSEGDTQYF
>TRBV5-4|-|TRBD2|TRBJ2-1
TGTGCCAGCAGCTTCTTAGCGGGAGGGGGGGTTGAGCAGTTCTTC
CASSFLAGGGVEQFF
>TRBV7-7|-|TRBD2|TRBJ2-1
TGTGCGCCGATCGTCACTAGCGGGAGCAATGAGCAGTTCTTC
CAPIVTSGSNEQFF
>TRBV6-1|-|-|TRBJ1-5
TGTGCCAGCAGTGAGAGGGGGTCAAATCAGCCCCAGCATTTT
CASSERGSNQPQHF
>TRBV7-9|-|-|TRBJ2-1
TGTGCCAGCAGCTTAAGAGGGGGGCGGGAGAGGGGTAATGAGCAGTTCTTC
CASSLRGGRERGNEQFF
>TRBV7-8|-|-|TRBJ2-2
TGTGCCAGCAGCTTAGTCAATAGCGGAAACACCGGGGAGCTGTTTTTT
CASSLVNSGNTGELFF
>TRBV4-1|-|-|TRBJ2-3
TGCGCCAGCAGCCAAAGGGCCCAGGTTAATGGGGCCCCAGATACGCAGTATTTT
CASSQRAQVNGAPDTQYF
>TRBV18|-|TRBD1|TRBJ1-1
TGTGCCAGCTCACCAGGACAGGGGCGGGACACTGAAGCTTTCTTT
CASSPGQGRDTEAFF